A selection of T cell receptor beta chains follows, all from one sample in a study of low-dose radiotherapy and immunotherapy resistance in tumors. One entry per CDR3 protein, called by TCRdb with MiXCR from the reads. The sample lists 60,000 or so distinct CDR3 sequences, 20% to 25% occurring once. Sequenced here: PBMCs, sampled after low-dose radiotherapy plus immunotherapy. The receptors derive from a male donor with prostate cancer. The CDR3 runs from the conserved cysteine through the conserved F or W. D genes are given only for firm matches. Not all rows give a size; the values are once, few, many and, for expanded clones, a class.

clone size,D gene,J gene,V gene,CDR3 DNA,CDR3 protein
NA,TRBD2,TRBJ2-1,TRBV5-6,TGTGCCAGCAGCCCTCTTAGTAGCGGGGGCCCCTACAATGAGCAGTTCTTC,CASSPLSSGGPYNEQFF
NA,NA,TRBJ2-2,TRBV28,TGTGCCAGCAGTTTATGGGCCGCCTCGAACACCGGGGAGCTGTTTTTT,CASSLWAASNTGELFF
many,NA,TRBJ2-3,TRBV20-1,TGCAGTGCTAGGAGGGGGGCCACAGATACGCAGTATTTT,CSARRGATDTQYF
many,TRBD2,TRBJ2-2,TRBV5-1,TGCGCCAGCAGCTTGGCCTCGGGAGGGACCGGGGAGCTGTTTTTT,CASSLASGGTGELFF
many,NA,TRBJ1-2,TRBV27,TGTGCCAGCAGTCCGGTCGCTAAGTCGGGCTACACCTTC,CASSPVAKSGYTF
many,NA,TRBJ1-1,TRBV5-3,TGTGCCAGCAGCTTAACGTCGAGGACTGAAGCTTTCTTT,CASSLTSRTEAFF
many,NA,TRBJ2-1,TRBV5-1,TGCGCCAGCAGCTTGCTAGGAGGGGGTAACCACAATGAGCAGTTCTTC,CASSLLGGGNHNEQFF
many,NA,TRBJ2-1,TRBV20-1,TGCAGTGCTACCCAGCGGTATTCGAGCCGGGAACCTCCTAGGTCCCGGTACAATGAGCAGTTCTTC,CSATQRYSSREPPRSRYNEQFF
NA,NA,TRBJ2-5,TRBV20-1,TGCAGTGCTAGGGAACCCCTAGGGCGCCAAGAGACCCAGTACTTC,CSAREPLGRQETQYF
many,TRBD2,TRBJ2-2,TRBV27,TGTGCCAGCAGTTTAGGTCCGGGAGGGCCATCCGGGGAGCTGTTTTTT,CASSLGPGGPSGELFF
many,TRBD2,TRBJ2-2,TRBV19,TGTGCCAGTAGTCCAAGCGGGGGGTCTAAGAACACCGGGGAGCTGTTTTTT,CASSPSGGSKNTGELFF
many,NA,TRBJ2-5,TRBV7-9,TGTGCCAGCAGCTTAGCGCGTGGGAGTAGCCGCGGGGAGACCCAGTACTTC,CASSLARGSSRGETQYF
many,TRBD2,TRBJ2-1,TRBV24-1,TGTGCCACCAGTGATCCGCCGGGGGAACTAGCGGGAGTTATTAGTGAGCAGTTCTTC,CATSDPPGELAGVISEQFF
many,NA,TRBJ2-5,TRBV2,TGTGCCAGCAGTCGACTAGTGGCGACCCAGTACTTC,CASSRLVATQYF
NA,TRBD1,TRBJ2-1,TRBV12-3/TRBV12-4,TGTGCCAGCAGTTTAGCGGGAGGACAGGGAGAGCAGTTCTTC,CASSLAGGQGEQFF
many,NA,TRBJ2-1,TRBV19,TGTGCCAGTAGTATTAATACAGGCCCAAACAATGAGCAGTTCTTC,CASSINTGPNNEQFF
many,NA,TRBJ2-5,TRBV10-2,TGCGCCAGCAGTCCGGGGCGAGAGACCCATTACTTC,CASSPGRETHYF
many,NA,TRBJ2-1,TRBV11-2,TGTGCCAGCAGCCCCCCGGGAGTCTCCTACAATGAGCAGTTCTTC,CASSPPGVSYNEQFF
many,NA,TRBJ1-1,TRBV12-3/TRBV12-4,TGTGCCACCTCACTAACAGGTTCCGGGAACACTGAAGCTTTCTTT,CATSLTGSGNTEAFF
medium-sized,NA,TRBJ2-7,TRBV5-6,TGTGCCAGCAGCTTGGGAGGGGGGGCCCACTACGAGCAGTACTTC,CASSLGGGAHYEQYF